These 2 T cell receptor beta chains share one sample of origin, sequenced in a study of cytomegalovirus exposure and HLA in healthy donors. It was with 60 Vbeta and 13 Jbeta primers that the PCR ran. The method was immunoSEQ multiplex PCR; TCRdb's version includes in-frame clones alone and lacks a portion of them. The table lists about 150,000 clones, 70% to 90% of them singletons. Sequenced material: PBMCs. The receptors were sampled from a woman younger than 30 in good health and CMV-seronegative.

The CDR3 DNA reads TGTGCCACCCAGGGGGGATCCACAGATACGCAGTATTTT. Amino acid sequence: CATQGGSTDTQYF. The chain couples TRBV28 to TRBJ2-3; D possibly corresponds to TRBD1 (7 bases). This CDR3 is built from 13 residues. CDR1 and CDR2 from the germline V gene are MDHEN and SYDVKM. V gave up 10 bases and J gave up 2 bases, with 13 bases separating them.

The rearrangement uses TRBV27 and TRBJ2-3, with no clear D. The germline gives CDR1 MNHEY, CDR2 SMNVEV (reference sequence). CDR3 length: 11 residues. V dropped 5 bases and J dropped 6 bases, with 6 bases sitting between them. The CDR3, as DNA: TGTGCCAGCAGTATGCGGGATACGCAGTATTTT. It is translated as CASSMRDTQYF.